This TCR beta chain was identified during a study of CD8+CD57+ T cells in acquired aplastic anemia. According to the study, genomic DNA was the template for TCR beta VDJ and CDR3 profiling. TCRdb passed the reads through MiXCR, listing each CDR3 protein once. The sample includes about 190,000 distinct CDR3 sequences, around 65% of them seen just once. On this clonotype: This likely comes from a read error, as the CDR3 has no conserved phenylalanine or tryptophan at its end.

The clonotype comes from a human donor with severe aplastic anemia or a healthy control (not recorded which). The specimen sequenced was sorted CD4+, CD8+, or CD8+CD57+ T cells (not recorded which) from PBMCs.

CDR3 DNA: TGTGCCAGCACCTGGACTGCAAACACTGAAGCTTTCCTT. Translated: CASTWTANTEAFL. V gene TRBV7-9 combines with J gene TRBJ1-1; D is unclear. Germline CDR1 and CDR2: SEHNR and FQNEAQ (reference sequence). This CDR3 spans 13 amino acids. Deletions cut 7 bases from V and 2 bases from J, with 11 bases between.